This entry is about one TCR beta chain. This clonotype was observed many times. Its antigen target is currently unknown. Base qualities are not provided; no much larger clone lies one nucleotide away. This record belongs to a study of human T cells and chemical hapten exposure (dated by TCRdb to about 2021). Regarding the study in general: For sensitization, 2% DPC in acetone was applied to a roughly 2 cm by roughly 2 cm area of upper inner arm skin. About 27 alopecia patients gave blood for TCR sequencing at one to four time points (pre-sensitization, 2, 6 and 24 weeks). Throughout the study period of 20 to 30 weeks, patients also received therapeutic DPC doses to the scalp every week. The libraries were sequenced as a pool, and the TCR yield per sample differed mostly because of small variations in library volumes within the pool. Patch testing was performed on the upper back with Finn chambers containing 0.01% DPC, and the patch tests were scored after 6 days according to International Contact Dermatitis Research Group standards. Patient blood was sampled pre-sensitization (week 0) and at 2, 6 and about 24 weeks after DPC sensitization. The study tracked peripheral blood TCR repertoire changes in vivo during primary and secondary sensitization to the hapten diphenylcyclopropenone (DPC) in alopecia patients. Alopecia areata with under or over 50% scalp involvement, alopecia totalis and alopecia universalis were represented in the patient cohort, which was mostly female.

Sample time point, as interpreted from the label and publication: pre-sensitization, week 0. The treatment or condition tag for this specimen amounts to: therapeutic diphenylcyclopropenone sensitization with weekly scalp DPC. Blood at each patch-test visit was drawn before the patch test was applied. Patients were eligible if aged 18 to 70, diagnosed with alopecia and judged suitable for DPC therapy, and pregnant patients were excluded. Total RNA was isolated from unfractionated whole blood collected in Tempus Blood RNA tubes. V drops 4 bases and J drops 2 bases, leaving 9 bases in between. The CDR3 goes from the cysteine to the phenylalanine over 13 residues. Only the CDR3 DNA stays, 39 bases, in frame from base 1. Per the germline V gene, SGHRS is the CDR1 and YFSETQ is the CDR2. Receptors were amplified or captured by RACE. Sequencing used a NextSeq 500. During library preparation, unique molecular identifiers were attached to individual cDNA molecules so that TCRs could be counted in a quantitative, reproducible way. Both TCR alpha and TCR beta chains were sequenced from each blood RNA sample. The published analysis was carried out like this. Samples had a median of roughly 100,000 TCRs, with a range from roughly 23,224 to 750,000. The Decombinator software suite was used to annotate V, J and CDR3 in the TCR reads. For the PS versus PT1 abundance plots, all samples were subsampled to the same number of TCRs (28,000). Expanded TCRs were defined as absent before sensitization and observed at least eight times at the 2-week time point. The raw public data were reprocessed by TCRdb itself: fastp quality trimming at Q25, MiXCR clonotype calling, in-frame beta chains only. Each CDR3 protein gets just one entry, which takes the most common genes and DNA from the rows behind it. What appears here as the V and J calls and clone size reflects TCRdb's work, not the paper's. This sample comprises tens of thousands of distinct CDR3 sequences, approximately 6.7% of them detected only once. The ten largest clones take up over 1.5% of the sample.

Here is what the overall study found, with its caveats: Patch test score was positively correlated with the number of PT1 expanded TCRs, with significance at thresholds 8, 16 and 32 but not at 4. Repeated subsampling changed both the strength of the expansion versus patch-test correlation and the threshold at which the correlation became significant. Significantly more large CDR3 similarity clusters were formed by expanded TCRs than by pre-sensitization or healthy control sets, consistent with antigen-driven responses. No change with DPC sensitization was found in the number of TCRs above 1 in 1000 frequency, and no evidence of global repertoire structure alterations was found. Alopecia, a presumed autoimmune disease, was present in all patients, so the immune response of the patients might differ from that of healthy individuals.

The material was whole blood, obtained in connection with sensitization to the hapten diphenylcyclopropenone (DPC). The clonotype comes from a woman aged 25 to 39 with alopecia areata. Some clones in this sample may be carry-over from other donors' samples. Here the chain combines TRBV5-1 and TRBJ2-5; the D call is tentative, TRBD1 or TRBD2, as each matches 5 bases. DNA sequence: TGCGCCAGCAGCGGGGGAGTACAAGAGACCCAGTACTTC. It codes for CASSGGVQETQYF.